This T cell receptor beta chain was documented in a study of lymphopenia after photon versus proton radiotherapy. Only in-frame clones appear in the TCRdb table, and some are missing; sequencing was by immunoSEQ multiplex PCR. The data show 65,000 or so clones, about 85% seen once. Study observations and caveats: Better survival with proton therapy was suggested as possible, not demonstrated. After lymphocyte nadir, photon-treated repertoires showed oligoclonal expansion, especially CD8+ Temra. Proton therapy kept repertoires fairly stable, unlike photons, which gained effector/memory cells.

This CDR3 is 17 amino acids long. The V and J ends lost 0 bases and 5 bases, in that order; junction bases with no gene match: 13. Germline loops: CDR1 MGHRA, CDR2 YSYEKL. Points on this clone: Its target is unknown.

Sequenced material: peripheral blood, taken from a patient treated with proton-based radiotherapy. The clonotype comes from a man older than 75 with esophageal cancer. The chain couples TRBV4-1 to TRBJ2-7; 7 bases fit TRBD2. This chain's CDR3 is CASSQDRFGGGPNEQYF. The DNA of the CDR3 is TGCGCCAGCAGCCAAGATAGGTTCGGGGGAGGGCCCAACGAGCAGTACTTC.